This T cell receptor beta chain was observed in a study of blood T cell repertoires in COVID-19. Study as a whole: COVID-19 samples from acute and convalescent phases originated in the United States, Italy and Spain. PBMCs, B-cell-depleted T cells, or T cells provided the cDNA or gDNA that made up the material.

Trimming removed 3 bases from V and 4 bases from J; junction bases left unmatched: 10. The CDR3 sequence is 16 residues long. Per the germline V gene, CDR1 is LGHNA and CDR2 is YNFKEQ. In the original analysis: From reference gene primer amplification, estimates of nucleated cell counts were derived. Some clones are missing from TCRdb's copy, which holds only in-frame ones; the method was immunoSEQ multiplex PCR. V, J and clone size are taken as reported in that table, and D and trimming were inferred from the DNA itself. The profile shows about 220,000 clones, 82% of them singletons. The receptor's source is a woman in her sixties or seventies with COVID-19, enrolled during active disease. The chain links TRBV4-2 to TRBJ1-1, with 8 bases aligning to TRBD1. Sequencing input: peripheral blood. In DNA, the CDR3 is TGTGCCAGCAGCCAGAGGACAGGGTTTAAAGGCACTGAAGCTTTCTTT. This codes for CASSQRTGFKGTEAFF.